The 8 T cell receptor beta chains in this list originate from one sample, sequenced in a study of blood T cell repertoires in COVID-19. Assay: immunoSEQ multiplex PCR; the TCRdb copy retains only in-frame clones and omits some. The table has approximately 180,000 clones, approximately 90% seen once; the top ten hold 6%. The sample taken for sequencing was peripheral blood. These receptors originate from a man aged 35 to 55 with active or convalescent COVID-19.

Worth noting for this clone: A junction end diverges from the germline sequence, so it may reflect a read error. The chain joins TRBV29-1 to TRBJ1-1; 7 bases align to TRBD1. Germline V gene lookup returns CDR1 SQVTM and CDR2 ANQGSEA. This CDR3 has 12 residues. CDR3 protein: CSIRTGALNPIF. The CDR3, as DNA: TGCAGCATCCGAACAGGGGCACTGAACCCCATCTTT.

The chain combines TRBV7-9 with TRBJ2-5; D gene unclear. Per the germline V gene, CDR1 is SEHNR and CDR2 is FQNEAQ (reference sequence). The CDR3 is made up of 13 amino acids. V was shortened by 3 bases and J by 4 bases, with 9 bases between the two germline ends. CDR3 residues: CASSLGAAETQYF. DNA for the CDR3: TGTGCCAGCAGCTTGGGTGCGGCAGAGACCCAGTACTTC. The whole variable domain, remainder taken from reference TRBV7-9 and TRBJ2-5, is DTGVSQNPRHKITKRGQNVTFRCDPISEHNRLYWYRQTLGQGPEFLTYFQNEAQLEKSRLLSDRFSAERPKGSFSTLEIQRTEQGDSAMYLCASSLGAAETQYFGPGTRLLVL.

This chain joins TRBV19 and TRBJ2-6; tentative D call: TRBD2 (6 bases). Germline V gene lookup returns CDR1 LNHDA and CDR2 SQIVND (reference sequence). With 4 bases removed from V and 1 base from J, the gap between germline ends came to 14 bases. This CDR3 spans 17 amino acids. CDR3 amino acids: CASSRGTFTSGANVLTF. The CDR3 DNA sequence: TGTGCCAGTAGTAGAGGGACTTTTACTTCTGGGGCCAACGTCCTGACTTTC.

The gene calls are TRBV6-5 and TRBJ2-6; 8 nucleotides align to TRBD2. Germline CDR1 reads MNHEY; CDR2 reads SVGAGI. The CDR3 length is 15 residues. V dropped 3 bases and J dropped 2; count of bases not matched to a gene: 0. CDR3 residues: CASSYSGAGANVLTF. The CDR3 DNA follows: TGTGCCAGCAGTTATAGCGGGGCTGGGGCCAACGTCCTGACTTTC.

The V and J genes are TRBV6-5 and TRBJ2-3, with D possibly being TRBD2 (5 bases). Germline CDR1 MNHEY, CDR2 SVGAGI. The V end was cut by 0 bases, the J end by 4 bases, with 11 bases between. This CDR3 contains 15 residues. The CDR3 sequence is CASSYSTERADTQYF. Here the CDR3 DNA reads TGTGCCAGCAGTTACTCGACGGAGAGGGCAGATACGCAGTATTTT.

This clone appeared once. The genes are TRBV18 and TRBJ2-2, with D tentatively TRBD2 (5 bases). V was shortened by 3 bases and J by 4 bases, with 6 bases between the two germline ends. Per germline, CDR1 KGHSH and CDR2 LQKENI. The CDR3 sequence is 13 residues long. CDR3 sequence reads: CASSPLATGELFF. CDR3 DNA sequence: TGTGCCAGCTCACCTCTAGCCACCGGGGAGCTGTTTTTT.

This clone showed up just once. The chain has TRBV29-1 and TRBJ1-2; a weak D match, TRBD1 (5 bases). The CDR3 has 15 amino acids. CDR1 SQVTM and CDR2 ANQGSEA come from the germline V gene. The V gene lost 4 bases and the J gene lost 5 bases, with 20 bases spanning the gap. The CDR3 is CSVVGGEGFRYGYTF. In nucleotides, the CDR3 is TGCAGCGTTGTAGGAGGGGAAGGGTTTAGGTATGGCTACACCTTC.

This sequence joins TRBV15 and TRBJ2-7; TRBD2 is a possible D gene (5 bases). V was pared by 0 bases and J by 0 bases, with 9 bases between. The CDR3 contains 15 residues. Germline loops: CDR1 LNHNV, CDR2 YYDKDF (reference sequence). The CDR3 nucleotides read TGTGCCACCAGCAGAGATCGGACTGGCTCCTACGAGCAGTACTTC. Amino acid sequence: CATSRDRTGSYEQYF. Using reference TRBV15 and TRBJ2-7 for the parts outside the CDR3, the full variable domain is DAMVIQNPRYQVTQFGKPVTLSCSQTLNHNVMYWYQQKSSQAPKLLFHYYDKDFNNEADTPDNFQSRRPNTSFCFLDIRSPGLGDTAMYLCATSRDRTGSYEQYFGPGTRLTVT.